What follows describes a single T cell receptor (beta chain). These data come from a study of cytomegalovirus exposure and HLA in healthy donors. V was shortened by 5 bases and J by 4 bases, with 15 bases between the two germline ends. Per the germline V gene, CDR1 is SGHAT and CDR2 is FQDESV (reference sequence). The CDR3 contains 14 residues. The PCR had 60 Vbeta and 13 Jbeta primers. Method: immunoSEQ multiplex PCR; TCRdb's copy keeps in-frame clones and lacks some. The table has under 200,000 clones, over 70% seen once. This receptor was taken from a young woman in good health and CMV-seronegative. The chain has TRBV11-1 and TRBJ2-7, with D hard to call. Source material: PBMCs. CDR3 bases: TGTGCCAGCAGCCGACGGCGGTATGATTACGAGCAGTACTTC. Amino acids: CASSRRRYDYEQYF.